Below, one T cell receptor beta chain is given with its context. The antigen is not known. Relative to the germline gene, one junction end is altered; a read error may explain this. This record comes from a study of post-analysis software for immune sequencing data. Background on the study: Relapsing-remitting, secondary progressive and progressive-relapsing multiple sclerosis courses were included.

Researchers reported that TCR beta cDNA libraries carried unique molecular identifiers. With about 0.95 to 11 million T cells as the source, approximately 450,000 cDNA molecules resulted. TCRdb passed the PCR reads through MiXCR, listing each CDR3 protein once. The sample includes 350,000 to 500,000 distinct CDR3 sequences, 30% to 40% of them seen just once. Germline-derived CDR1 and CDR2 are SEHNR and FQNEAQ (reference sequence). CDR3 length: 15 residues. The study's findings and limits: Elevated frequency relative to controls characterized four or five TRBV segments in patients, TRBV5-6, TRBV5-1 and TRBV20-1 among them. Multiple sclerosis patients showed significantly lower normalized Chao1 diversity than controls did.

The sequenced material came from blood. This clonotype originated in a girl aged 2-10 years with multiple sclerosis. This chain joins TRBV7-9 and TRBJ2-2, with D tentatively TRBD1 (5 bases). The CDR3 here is CASSPGIYSTGELFF. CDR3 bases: TGCGCCAGCAGTCCAGGGATCTACTCCACCGGGGAGCTGTTTTTT. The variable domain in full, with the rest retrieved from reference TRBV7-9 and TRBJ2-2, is DTGVSQNPRHKITKRGQNVTFRCDPISEHNRLYWYRQTLGQGPEFLTYFQNEAQLEKSRLLSDRFSAERPKGSFSTLEIQRTEQGDSAMYLCASSPGIYSTGELFFGEGSRLTVL.